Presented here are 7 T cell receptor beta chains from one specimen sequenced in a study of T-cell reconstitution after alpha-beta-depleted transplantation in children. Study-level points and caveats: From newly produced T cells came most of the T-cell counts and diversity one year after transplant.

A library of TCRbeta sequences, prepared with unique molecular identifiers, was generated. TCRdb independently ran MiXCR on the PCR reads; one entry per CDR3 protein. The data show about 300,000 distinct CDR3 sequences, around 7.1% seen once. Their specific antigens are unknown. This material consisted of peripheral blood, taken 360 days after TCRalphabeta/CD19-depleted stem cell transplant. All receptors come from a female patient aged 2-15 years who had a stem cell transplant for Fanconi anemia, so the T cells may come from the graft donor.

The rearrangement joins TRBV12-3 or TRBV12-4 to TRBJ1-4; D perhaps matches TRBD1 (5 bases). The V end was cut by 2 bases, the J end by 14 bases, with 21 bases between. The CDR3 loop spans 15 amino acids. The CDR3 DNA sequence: TGTGCCAGCAGTTTATCAGGGTCTAATGAAAATTGGCTGTTTTTT. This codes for CASSLSGSNENWLFF.

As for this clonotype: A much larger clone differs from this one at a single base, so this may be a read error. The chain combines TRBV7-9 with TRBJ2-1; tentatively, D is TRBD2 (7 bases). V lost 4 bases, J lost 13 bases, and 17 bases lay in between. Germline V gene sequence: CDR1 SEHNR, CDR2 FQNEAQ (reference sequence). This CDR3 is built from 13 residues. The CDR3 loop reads CASSSGLEGHQFF. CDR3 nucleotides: TGTGCCAGCAGCTCCGGACTAGAGGGACATCAGTTCTTC.

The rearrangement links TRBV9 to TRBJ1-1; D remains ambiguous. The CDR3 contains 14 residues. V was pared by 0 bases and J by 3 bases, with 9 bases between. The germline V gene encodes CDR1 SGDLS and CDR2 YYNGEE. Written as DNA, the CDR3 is TGTGCCAGCAGCGTAGTAGGCCGGGACACTGAAGCTTTCTTT. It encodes CASSVVGRDTEAFF. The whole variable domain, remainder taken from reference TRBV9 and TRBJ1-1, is DSGVTQTPKHLITATGQRVTLRCSPRSGDLSVYWYQQSLDQGLQFLIQYYNGEERAKGNILERFSAQQFPDLHSELNLSSLELGDSALYFCASSVVGRDTEAFFGQGTRLTVV.

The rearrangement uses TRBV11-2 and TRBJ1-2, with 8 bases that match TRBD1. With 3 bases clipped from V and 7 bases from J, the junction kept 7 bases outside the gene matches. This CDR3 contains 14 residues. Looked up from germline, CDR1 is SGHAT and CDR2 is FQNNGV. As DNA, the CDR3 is TGTGCCAGCAGCTTGCAGGGGGCGCCGGGTGGCTACACCTTC. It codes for CASSLQGAPGGYTF.

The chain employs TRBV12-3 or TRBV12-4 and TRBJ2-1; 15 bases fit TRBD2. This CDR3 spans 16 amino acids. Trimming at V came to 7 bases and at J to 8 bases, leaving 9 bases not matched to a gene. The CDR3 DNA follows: TGTGCCAGCAAGCGGGATCGGACTAGCGGGGGGGATGAGCAGTTCTTC. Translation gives CASKRDRTSGGDEQFF.

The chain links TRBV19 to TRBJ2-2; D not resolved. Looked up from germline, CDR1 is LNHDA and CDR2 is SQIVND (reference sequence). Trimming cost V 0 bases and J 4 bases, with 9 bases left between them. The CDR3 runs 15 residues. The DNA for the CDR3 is TGTGCCAGTAGTATAGAGAACATTTTCACCGGGGAGCTGTTTTTT. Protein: CASSIENIFTGELFF. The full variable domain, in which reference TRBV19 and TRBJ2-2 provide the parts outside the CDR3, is DGGITQSPKYLFRKEGQNVTLSCEQNLNHDAMYWYRQDPGQGLRLIYYSQIVNDFQKGDIAEGYSVSREKKESFPLTVTSAQKNPTAFYLCASSIENIFTGELFFGEGSRLTVL.

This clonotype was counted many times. CDR3 bases: TGTGCCATCAGTGACTCAGAGACAGGGAGATTCTATGGCTACACCTTC. Its translation: CAISDSETGRFYGYTF. V is TRBV10-3 and J is TRBJ1-2; 7 bases are shared with TRBD1. Per the germline V gene, CDR1 is ENHRY and CDR2 is SYGVKD. J gave up 4 bases and V 3 bases, and 11 bases lay outside the gene matches. The CDR3 has 16 residues.